The 5 T cell receptor beta chains listed next were all sequenced from one sample in a study of CD8 T cells in Susac syndrome. The RNA input was roughly 0.45 to 1 ug, and it was reverse transcribed with random hexamers. From the immunoSEQ multiplex PCR reads, TCRdb called clonotypes with MiXCR, one entry per CDR3 protein. The sample carries about 85,000 distinct CDR3 sequences, 95% recorded once. The sample comprised CD8+ T cells from PBMCs. The origin of the receptors is a human donor with Susac syndrome.

The V gene is TRBV3-1, the J gene TRBJ2-6; D unclear. The CDR3 consists of 17 residues. The V end was cut by 2 bases, the J end by 4 bases, with 15 bases between. Looked up from germline, CDR1 is LGHDT and CDR2 is YNNKEL (reference sequence). The CDR3 reads CASSQLNDLAGANVLTF. In DNA form, the CDR3 reads TGTGCCAGCAGCCAACTCAACGACCTGGCGGGGGCCAACGTCCTGACTTTC.

The chain recombines TRBV29-1 with TRBJ2-7; 9 nucleotides align to TRBD2. CDR3 size: 13 residues. CDR1 and CDR2 (germline): SQVTM, ANQGSEA. After removal of 6 bases from V and 3 bases from J, the junction contained 6 bases not matched to a gene. The CDR3 loop reads CSVTTSGNYEQYF. CDR3 sequence (DNA): TGCAGCGTGACGACTAGCGGTAACTACGAGCAGTACTTC.

The V call is TRBV7-8, the J call TRBJ2-1; D call uncertain. The CDR3 is 15 amino acids. The ends were cut back, 1 base at V and 1 base at J, with 8 bases in the middle. Germline V CDR1 and CDR2: SGHVS, FQNEAQ. The CDR3: CASSLVDSSYNEQFF. The CDR3 DNA sequence: TGTGCCAGCAGCTTAGTTGACTCGTCCTACAATGAGCAGTTCTTC. Combining the CDR3 with reference TRBV7-8 and TRBJ2-1 gives the whole variable domain GAGVSQSPRYKVAKRGQDVALRCDPISGHVSLFWYQQALGQGPEFLTYFQNEAQLDKSGLPSDRFFAERPEGSVSTLKIQRTQQEDSAVYLCASSLVDSSYNEQFFGPGTRLTVL.

This sequence joins TRBV29-1 and TRBJ1-2; 8 nucleotides agree with TRBD1. The junction had 5 bases not matched to a gene; V was cut back by 2 bases and J by 0 bases. Per the germline V gene, CDR1 is SQVTM and CDR2 is ANQGSEA. This CDR3 is 15 amino acids long. CDR3 in DNA: TGCAGCGTTGAACCGCGACAGGGGCCTAACTATGGCTACACCTTC. Translated, it gives CSVEPRQGPNYGYTF.

The table lists this clonotype with a count of one. The V call is TRBV10-3, the J call TRBJ2-7, with TRBD1 identical over 10 bases. Germline CDR1 reads ENHRY; CDR2 reads SYGVKD. This CDR3 has 13 residues. CDR3 residues: CASRGQGQDEQYF. The CDR3 bases are TGTGCTTCCAGGGGACAGGGGCAGGACGAGCAGTACTTC.